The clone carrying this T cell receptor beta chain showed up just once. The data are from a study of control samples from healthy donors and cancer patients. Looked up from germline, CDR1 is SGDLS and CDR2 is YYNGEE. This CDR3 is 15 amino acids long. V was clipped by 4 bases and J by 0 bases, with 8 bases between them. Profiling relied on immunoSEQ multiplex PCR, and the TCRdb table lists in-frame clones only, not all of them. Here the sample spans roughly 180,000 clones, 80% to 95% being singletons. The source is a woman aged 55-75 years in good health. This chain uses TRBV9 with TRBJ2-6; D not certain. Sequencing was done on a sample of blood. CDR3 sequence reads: CASSLPNSGANVLTF. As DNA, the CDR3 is TGTGCCAGCAGCCTCCCTAACTCTGGGGCCAACGTCCTGACTTTC. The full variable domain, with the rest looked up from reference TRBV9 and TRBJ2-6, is DSGVTQTPKHLITATGQRVTLRCSPRSGDLSVYWYQQSLDQGLQFLIQYYNGEERAKGNILERFSAQQFPDLHSELNLSSLELGDSALYFCASSLPNSGANVLTFGAGSRLTVL.